The 6 T cell receptor beta chains below were found in one sample sequenced in a study of blood T cell repertoires in COVID-19. The data were produced by immunoSEQ multiplex PCR, yet TCRdb's version contains in-frame clones alone and is incomplete. This table has approximately 200,000 clones, roughly 85% appearing once. Sequenced sample: PBMCs or T cells enriched from blood (not recorded which). These receptors were taken from a man aged 35 to 55 who had recovered from COVID-19.

This clone is a singleton in its sample. The rearrangement joins TRBV6-5 to TRBJ1-1, with 7 bases that match TRBD1. V trimming: 6 bases; J trimming: 2 bases; junction bases outside the gene matches: 6. The CDR3 consists of 14 residues. Germline V gene lookup returns CDR1 MNHEY and CDR2 SVGAGI. CDR3 DNA: TGTGCCAGCAGCGCGGGACAGACAAACACTGAAGCTTTCTTT. Amino acids: CASSAGQTNTEAFF.

V and J are TRBV29-1 and TRBJ2-7, with 7 bases lining up with TRBD1. The trim removed 6 bases at V and 4 bases at J, leaving 3 bases unmatched. Germline CDR1 is SQVTM and CDR2 is ANQGSEA. The CDR3 spans 11 residues. The CDR3 nucleotides read TGCAGCGTCGCACAGGGGTACGAGCAGTACTTC. Amino acids: CSVAQGYEQYF.

In this sample, this clone turned up once. The chain links TRBV3-1 (or the pseudogene TRBV3-2) to TRBJ2-1; D unclear. The germline CDR1 and CDR2 sequences are LGHDT and YNNKEL (reference sequence). V lost 1 base and J 2 bases, leaving 9 bases between the germline ends. This CDR3 is 15 amino acids long. This CDR3 reads CASSQAFNTYNEQFF. As DNA, the CDR3 is TGTGCCAGCAGCCAAGCCTTTAATACCTACAATGAGCAGTTCTTC.

The chain uses TRBV19 and TRBJ1-5; a weak D match, TRBD1 (5 bases). Germline V gives CDR1 LNHDA, CDR2 SQIVND (reference sequence). The CDR3 sequence is 14 residues long. Trimming left V 4 bases short and J 5 bases short, with 12 bases between. This CDR3 is CASSRPGPYQPQHF. CDR3 bases: TGTGCCAGTAGTAGACCAGGGCCTTATCAGCCCCAGCATTTT.

The V call is TRBV24-1, the J call TRBJ2-7; 12 bases map to TRBD2. The germline CDR1 and CDR2 sequences are KGHDR and SFDVKD. The CDR3 has 14 residues. Germline trimming cut 9 bases from V and 3 bases from J; bases unmatched to any gene: 5. The CDR3 is CATGTSGRFYEQYF. For the CDR3, the DNA is TGTGCCACCGGCACTAGCGGGAGGTTCTACGAGCAGTACTTC.

The chain recombines TRBV6-5 with TRBJ2-3; D might be TRBD2 (7 bases). The germline V gene encodes CDR1 MNHEY and CDR2 SVGAGI. V was clipped by 5 bases and J by 0 bases, with 12 bases between them. This CDR3 has 15 residues. The CDR3 sequence: CASSRGGKSTDTQYF. CDR3 bases: TGTGCCAGCAGTAGGGGGGGAAAGAGCACAGATACGCAGTATTTT.